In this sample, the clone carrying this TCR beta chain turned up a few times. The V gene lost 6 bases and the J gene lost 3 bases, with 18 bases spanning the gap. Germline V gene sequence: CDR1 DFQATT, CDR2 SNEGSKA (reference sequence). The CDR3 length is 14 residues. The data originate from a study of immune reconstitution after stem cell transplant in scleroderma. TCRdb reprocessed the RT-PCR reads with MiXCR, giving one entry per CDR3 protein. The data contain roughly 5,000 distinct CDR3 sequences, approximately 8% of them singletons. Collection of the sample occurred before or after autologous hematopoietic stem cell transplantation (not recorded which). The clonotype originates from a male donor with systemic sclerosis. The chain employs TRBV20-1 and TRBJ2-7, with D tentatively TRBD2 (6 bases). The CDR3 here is CSATGTQNDYEQYF. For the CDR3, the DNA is TGCAGTGCCACCGGGACTCAAAATGACTACGAGCAGTACTTC.